Below, 21 T cell receptor beta chains from the same sample are listed, as sequenced in a study of blood T cell repertoires in COVID-19. Some clones are missing from TCRdb's copy, which holds only in-frame ones; the method was immunoSEQ multiplex PCR. The sample lists a few hundred thousand clones, approximately 89% seen once, with around 12% in the top ten. Sequences were obtained from peripheral blood. All receptors come from a woman aged 45 to 65 with COVID-19, enrolled during active disease.

The genes are TRBV6-1 and TRBJ1-5; 7 bases align to TRBD1. The CDR3 runs to 15 residues. Losses at the gene ends were 1 base for V and 7 bases for J; bases not matched to a gene: 7. CDR1 and CDR2 (germline): MNHNS, SASEGT. CDR3 sequence reads: CASSEETGQWQPQHF. For the CDR3, the DNA is TGTGCCAGCAGTGAAGAGACAGGGCAGTGGCAGCCCCAGCATTTT.

J is TRBJ1-1 and V is TRBV3-1 (or the pseudogene TRBV3-2); 10 nucleotides match TRBD1. This CDR3 contains 14 residues. J lost 11 bases, V lost 2 bases, and 8 bases had no gene match. Germline loops: CDR1 LGHDT, CDR2 YNNKEL (reference sequence). CDR3: CASSQLDRGPGAFF. Here the CDR3 DNA reads TGTGCCAGCAGCCAACTAGACAGGGGGCCGGGGGCTTTCTTT.

The chain links TRBV7-8 to TRBJ1-1; TRBD1 is a possible D gene (5 bases). This CDR3 contains 20 residues. The germline CDR1 and CDR2 sequences are SGHVS and FQNEAQ. V shed 0 bases and J shed 1 base, with 24 bases lying between them. The CDR3, as DNA: TGTGCCAGCAGCTTAGCAGTCGGGAGAGGGGCAGGGAGGGAGAACACTGAAGCTTTCTTT. Translating it yields CASSLAVGRGAGRENTEAFF.

The rearrangement links TRBV29-1 to TRBJ2-1, with TRBD1 matching over 7 bases. J lost 5 bases, V lost 7 bases, and 5 bases had no gene match. The CDR3 contains 12 residues. Germline assignment: CDR1 SQVTM and CDR2 ANQGSEA. As DNA, the CDR3 is TGCAGCGCCCACAGGGGAGACAATGAGCAGTTCTTC. Protein: CSAHRGDNEQFF.

This sequence joins TRBV7-9 and TRBJ1-2, with 8 bases aligning to TRBD1. CDR1 and CDR2 (germline): SEHNR, FQNEAQ (reference sequence). The CDR3 length is 17 residues. Trimming took 5 bases from V and 2 from J; bases not matched to a gene: 13. CDR3: CASSVDRGWIVNYGYTF. CDR3 coding DNA: TGTGCCAGCAGCGTAGACAGGGGCTGGATCGTCAACTATGGCTACACCTTC.

The J gene is TRBJ2-3, the V gene TRBV7-3, with 10 nucleotides matching TRBD1. The germline CDR1 and CDR2 sequences are SGHTA and FQGTGA. V was pared by 4 bases and J by 3 bases, with 1 base of the junction left unmatched. The CDR3 has 14 residues. CDR3 in amino acids: CASSWTGGTDTQYF. The CDR3 nucleotides are TGTGCCAGCAGCTGGACAGGGGGAACAGATACGCAGTATTTT.

This chain connects TRBV7-2 to TRBJ2-4; 9 bases are shared with TRBD2. J was trimmed by 9 bases and V by 4 bases; bases with no gene match: 7. Looked up from germline, CDR1 is SGHTA and CDR2 is FQGNSA. The CDR3 length is 14 residues. The CDR3 protein is CASSSVGAGGIQYF. CDR3 nucleotide sequence: TGTGCCAGCAGCTCGGTTGGAGCGGGGGGCATTCAGTACTTC.

This chain connects TRBV14 to TRBJ2-7, with 7 bases lining up with TRBD1. This CDR3 has 13 residues. With V trimmed by 1 base and J by 5 bases, 2 bases remained unmatched. Germline values: CDR1 SGHDN, CDR2 FVKESK. Written as DNA, the CDR3 is TGTGCCAGCAGCCAAGGGCAGGGGGACGAGCAGTACTTC. Translated: CASSQGQGDEQYF.

V and J are TRBV5-1 and TRBJ2-2, with D tentatively TRBD2 (6 bases). Germline values: CDR1 SGHRS, CDR2 YFSETQ. This CDR3 contains 14 residues. Trimming shortened V by 0 bases and J by 4 bases, and 7 bases separated the two germline ends. CDR3 loop: CASSLVGSTGELFF. The CDR3 nucleotides read TGCGCCAGCAGCTTGGTCGGGAGCACCGGGGAGCTGTTTTTT.

The rearrangement links TRBV12-3 or TRBV12-4 to TRBJ1-1; 9 bases line up with TRBD1. The CDR3 is made up of 13 amino acids. With 7 bases clipped from V and 4 bases from J, the junction kept 4 bases outside the gene matches. The CDR3 DNA is TGTGCCAGCACTAGGACAGGGGTCACTGAAGCTTTCTTT. Encoded protein: CASTRTGVTEAFF.

This clone was counted a few times. This chain uses TRBV6-5 with TRBJ2-7, with 10 bases fitting TRBD1. Germline V lookup: CDR1 MNHEY, CDR2 SVGAGI. The CDR3 consists of 15 residues. The V gene end was trimmed by 4 bases and the J gene end by 1 base; junction bases not matched to a gene: 4. CDR3 sequence: CASSWTGGRSYEQYF. DNA of the CDR3: TGTGCCAGCAGTTGGACAGGGGGAAGGTCCTACGAGCAGTACTTC.

The chain links TRBV10-3 to TRBJ1-3; D gene ambiguous. Per germline, CDR1 ENHRY and CDR2 SYGVKD. The CDR3 consists of 15 residues. Trimming removed 0 bases at V and 6 bases at J, with 12 bases between. DNA of the CDR3: TGTGCCATCAGTGAGTCACCGGGTGTAGAAAACACCATATATTTT. Its translation: CAISESPGVENTIYF.

This chain connects TRBV10-1 to TRBJ2-7; 7 bases match TRBD1. From germline, CDR1 is WNHNN and CDR2 SYGVQD (reference sequence). There are 16 residues in the CDR3. Germline trimming cut 2 bases from V and 5 bases from J; bases unmatched to any gene: 12. The CDR3 DNA sequence: TGCGCCAGCAGTGAGAACAAAGGGACAGACCCCGACGAGCAGTACTTC. This codes for CASSENKGTDPDEQYF.

CDR3 DNA sequence: TGTGCCACCAGTGAAGGGACTTCCAGGAGTAATGAAAAACTGTTTTTT. The encoded protein is CATSEGTSRSNEKLFF. The chain has TRBV24-1 and TRBJ1-4; D might be TRBD1 (5 bases). V was pared by 4 bases and J by 4 bases, with 15 bases between. The germline V gene has CDR1 KGHDR and CDR2 SFDVKD. The CDR3 has 16 residues.

This clone was seen only once. The chain has TRBV7-3 and TRBJ1-2, with TRBD1 matching 8 bases. V was clipped by 5 bases and J by 4 bases; unmatched bases: 3. Germline CDR1 reads SGHTA; CDR2 reads FQGTGA. The CDR3 extends over 13 amino acids. The CDR3 DNA reads as TGTGCCAGCAGCCGAACAGGGGGCTATGGCTACACCTTC. Amino acid sequence: CASSRTGGYGYTF.

This clone turned up a few times. J is TRBJ1-6 and V is TRBV5-4, with TRBD1 as a possible D gene (5 bases). This CDR3 has 15 amino acids. CDR1 SGHNT and CDR2 YYREEE come from the germline V gene (reference sequence). Between the trimmed V and J ends, which lost 0 bases and 4 bases, there was a span of 8 bases. As DNA, the CDR3 is TGTGCCAGCAGCTTGGGGACACCTTATAATTCACCCCTCCACTTT. This gives the protein CASSLGTPYNSPLHF.

J is TRBJ1-1 and V is TRBV25-1; perhaps TRBD1 as D (6 bases). The V gene lost 2 bases and the J gene lost 4 bases, with 14 bases spanning the gap. Germline assignment: CDR1 MGHDK and CDR2 SYGVNS. CDR3 size: 15 residues. The CDR3 DNA reads as TGTGCCAGCAGTGAAAGAGGAATGACAGGCACTGAAGCTTTCTTT. This sequence encodes CASSERGMTGTEAFF.

This chain joins TRBV12-3 or TRBV12-4 and TRBJ2-1; TRBD1 is a possible D gene (5 bases). V lost 6 bases and J 10 bases, leaving 10 bases between the germline ends. The CDR3 has 11 residues. CDR3 protein: CASSIGVEQFF. The CDR3 bases are TGTGCCAGCAGCATAGGGGTAGAGCAGTTCTTC.

DNA for the CDR3: TGTGCCAGCAGCCGGACAGGGCGGTCGGGCTACACCTTC. Its translation is CASSRTGRSGYTF. V is TRBV6-5 and J is TRBJ1-2; 8 bases line up with TRBD1. Germline V gene lookup returns CDR1 MNHEY and CDR2 SVGAGI. The CDR3 sequence is 13 residues long. V gave up 6 bases and J gave up 8 bases; unmatched junction bases: 8.

The chain combines TRBV5-6 with TRBJ2-7, with 7 positions matching TRBD1. The CDR3 runs 13 residues. Germline CDR1 and CDR2: SGHDT and YYEEEE. Trimming removed 2 bases from V and 4 bases from J; junction bases left unmatched: 3. The CDR3 spells CASSFRGTYEQYF. The DNA for the CDR3 is TGTGCCAGCAGCTTCAGGGGGACGTACGAGCAGTACTTC.

This chain uses TRBV30 with TRBJ2-7, with 8 positions matching TRBD1. The trim removed 4 bases at V and 3 bases at J, leaving 8 bases unmatched. Germline V gives CDR1 GTSNPN, CDR2 SVGIG (reference sequence). The CDR3 is 14 residues long. The CDR3 nucleotides are TGTGCCTGGACCGGGACAGGAGGGCTCTACGAGCAGTACTTC. As protein: CAWTGTGGLYEQYF.